The 4 T cell receptor beta chains in this list originate from one sample, sequenced in a study of OX40 agonist ivuxolimab in advanced cancers. Only in-frame clones appear in the TCRdb table, and some are missing; sequencing was by immunoSEQ multiplex PCR. The repertoire includes about 46,000 clones, around 92% of them detected once, and roughly 12% sits in the top ten. Material: CD4+ or CD8+ T cells sorted from blood, obtained in a trial of the OX40 agonist ivuxolimab. These receptors all come from an adult with an advanced solid tumor such as melanoma, head and neck, liver or kidney cancer.

The V call is TRBV13, the J call TRBJ1-1; 8 nucleotides agree with TRBD1. Germline V gives CDR1 PRHDT, CDR2 FYEKMQ (reference sequence). This CDR3 contains 17 residues. V lost 5 bases, J lost 0 bases, and 11 bases stayed unmatched. The DNA for the CDR3 is TGTGCCAGCAGCACCTCAATGACAGGGGCATTGAACACTGAAGCTTTCTTT. It translates to CASSTSMTGALNTEAFF.

The rearrangement uses TRBV27 and TRBJ2-1; D uncertain. The ends were cut back, 0 bases at V and 3 bases at J, with 3 bases in the middle. This CDR3 spans 13 amino acids. Per germline, CDR1 MNHEY and CDR2 SMNVEV (reference sequence). The CDR3 nucleotides are TGTGCCAGCAGTTTATCGAACTACAATGAGCAGTTCTTC. This codes for CASSLSNYNEQFF.

The chain combines TRBV5-8 with TRBJ2-7; D not certain. CDR3 length: 15 amino acids. The V end lost 0 bases, the J end lost 7 bases, and 17 bases lay between the germline ends. Germline lookup yields CDR1 SGHTS and CDR2 YDEGEE. The CDR3 coding sequence is TGTGCCAGCAGCTTGGTAGCTTCTACCTCCCTGGAGCAGTACTTC. It yields the protein CASSLVASTSLEQYF.

By sample fraction, this clone is medium-sized. The chain joins TRBV5-6 to TRBJ1-5; D is undetermined. V lost 4 bases, J lost 0 bases, and 8 bases lay in between. The CDR3 contains 14 residues. Germline assignment: CDR1 SGHDT and CDR2 YYEEEE. The CDR3 DNA sequence: TGTGCCAGCAGCCAGCTCGATAGCAATCAGCCCCAGCATTTT. Its translation: CASSQLDSNQPQHF. The variable domain in full, completed from reference TRBV5-6 and TRBJ1-5, reads DAGVTQSPTHLIKTRGQQVTLRCSPKSGHDTVSWYQQALGQGPQFIFQYYEEEERQRGNFPDRFSGHQFPNYSSELNVNALLLGDSALYLCASSQLDSNQPQHFGDGTRLSIL.